Each of the 19 T cell receptor beta chains below was sequenced from the same sample in a study of blood T cell repertoires in COVID-19. Assay used: immunoSEQ multiplex PCR; TCRdb lists only in-frame clones, some missing. The sample consists of 65,000 to 80,000 clones, 75% to 90% of them appearing once. Specimen: peripheral blood. The source of these receptors is a man aged 30 to 45 with acute or convalescent COVID-19.

This clone was recorded once. The V and J genes are TRBV19 and TRBJ1-1, with 8 bases matching TRBD1. The CDR3 contains 16 residues. V dropped 5 bases and J dropped 6; count of bases not matched to a gene: 14. Per germline, CDR1 LNHDA and CDR2 SQIVND (reference sequence). CDR3 region: CASSSPLGQGTPEAFF. In nucleotides, the CDR3 is TGTGCCAGTAGTTCCCCCTTAGGACAGGGAACCCCTGAAGCTTTCTTT.

The chain uses TRBV3-1 (or the pseudogene TRBV3-2) and TRBJ1-2, with 12 bases that match TRBD1. V lost 4 bases and J lost 5; bases outside the gene matches: 8. CDR1 and CDR2 from the germline V gene are LGHDT and YNNKEL (reference sequence). CDR3 length equals 16 residues. The chain's CDR3 is CASSRTGTGGSYGYTF. CDR3 nucleotides: TGTGCCAGCAGCCGTACCGGGACAGGGGGCAGTTATGGCTACACCTTC.

V is TRBV6-5 and J is TRBJ1-2; D ambiguous. V lost 7 bases to trimming and J lost 2 bases, with 14 bases between them. This CDR3 spans 14 amino acids. Germline V lookup: CDR1 MNHEY, CDR2 SVGAGI. The CDR3 nucleotides read TGTGCCAGCAATGGTGGAGGGAGCAACTATGGCTACACCTTC. Its protein is CASNGGGSNYGYTF.

The rearrangement joins TRBV18 to TRBJ2-7; TRBD1 agrees at 11 bases. This CDR3 region has 14 residues. CDR1 is KGHSH and CDR2 is LQKENI in the germline V gene. The V segment lost 5 bases and the J segment 6 bases; nucleotides outside the gene matches: 6. CDR3 residues: CASSADRGQGEQYF. In DNA form, the CDR3 reads TGTGCCAGCTCAGCGGACAGGGGGCAGGGCGAGCAGTACTTC.

This clone was observed a handful of times. The genes are TRBV5-4 and TRBJ1-1, with 8 bases lining up with TRBD1. Per germline, CDR1 SGHNT and CDR2 YYREEE (reference sequence). Losses at the gene ends were 2 bases for V and 3 bases for J; bases not matched to a gene: 3. This CDR3 has 14 residues. The CDR3 sequence: CASSFDRGYTEAFF. The CDR3 DNA is TGTGCCAGCAGCTTCGACAGGGGCTACACTGAAGCTTTCTTT.

The rearrangement links TRBV5-1 to TRBJ1-5; D gene ambiguous. V dropped 0 bases and J dropped 3 bases, with 7 bases sitting between them. The CDR3 has 14 residues. The germline gives CDR1 SGHRS, CDR2 YFSETQ. As DNA, the CDR3 is TGCGCCAGCAGCTTGGGAGGGCTCAATCAGCCCCAGCATTTT. It codes for CASSLGGLNQPQHF. The full variable domain, in which reference TRBV5-1 and TRBJ1-5 provide the parts outside the CDR3, is KAGVTQTPRYLIKTRGQQVTLSCSPISGHRSVSWYQQTPGQGLQFLFEYFSETQRNKGNFPGRFSGRQFSNSRSEMNVSTLELGDSALYLCASSLGGLNQPQHFGDGTRLSIL.

V is TRBV6-5 and J is TRBJ1-6, with D possibly matching TRBD1 (5 bases). The germline CDR1 and CDR2 sequences are MNHEY and SVGAGI. This CDR3 is built from 15 residues. With 2 bases removed from V and 4 bases from J, the gap between germline ends came to 9 bases. CDR3 sequence reads: CASSYTDRYNSPLHF. The DNA for the CDR3 is TGTGCCAGCAGTTACACCGACAGATATAATTCACCCCTCCACTTT.

V and J are TRBV5-1 and TRBJ2-2; maybe TRBD2 (6 bases). Trimming removed 0 bases at V and 6 bases at J, with 12 bases between. The CDR3 is 15 residues long. The germline V gene encodes CDR1 SGHRS and CDR2 YFSETQ. The CDR3 loop reads CASSLDGRGSGELFF. In DNA form, the CDR3 reads TGCGCCAGCAGCTTGGATGGGCGGGGTTCCGGGGAGCTGTTTTTT.

The rearrangement links TRBV10-3 to TRBJ1-6, with 7 bases matching TRBD1. Looked up from germline, CDR1 is ENHRY and CDR2 is SYGVKD. Trimming removed 6 bases from V and 8 bases from J; junction bases left unmatched: 10. The CDR3 consists of 15 residues. CDR3 amino acids: CAIRGRGEPYSPLHF. In DNA, the CDR3 is TGTGCCATCAGGGGCAGGGGGGAGCCATATTCACCCCTCCACTTT.

This clone occurred once. The rearrangement uses TRBV6-5 and TRBJ2-2; tentatively, D is TRBD1 (5 bases). The germline CDR1 and CDR2 sequences are MNHEY and SVGAGI. With 5 bases removed from V and 7 bases from J, the gap between germline ends came to 17 bases. The CDR3 sequence is 15 residues long. Written as DNA, the CDR3 is TGTGCCAGCAGTCAGGGAAGGGTCAGGAACGGGGAGCTGTTTTTT. The encoded protein is CASSQGRVRNGELFF.

The chain employs TRBV21-1 and TRBJ1-6. TRBV21-1 is a documented pseudogene. The CDR3 extends over 15 amino acids. The CDR3 here is CASSKFEENNSPLHF. CDR3 coding DNA: TGTGCCAGCAGCAAATTTGAAGAGAATAATTCACCCCTCCACTTT.

This sequence joins TRBV11-1 and TRBJ2-1, with TRBD2 matching 13 bases. V lost 5 bases, J lost 4 bases, and 5 bases stayed unmatched. Germline V gene data show CDR1 as SGHAT and CDR2 as FQDESV (reference sequence). The CDR3 sequence is 16 residues long. The CDR3 bases are TGTGCCAGCAGCGGGGGGACTAGCGGGGTATACAATGAGCAGTTCTTC. Residues: CASSGGTSGVYNEQFF.

The CDR3, as DNA: TGTGCCAGCAGTCGTACAGAAACCTATGGCTACACCTTC. The encoded protein is CASSRTETYGYTF. V usage is TRBV6-5 and J usage is TRBJ1-2, with D uncertain. Germline V gene data show CDR1 as MNHEY and CDR2 as SVGAGI. The CDR3 is 13 residues long. V lost 5 bases and J 4 bases, leaving 11 bases between the germline ends.

V is TRBV18 and J is TRBJ1-2, with TRBD1 as a possible D gene (6 bases). V was pared by 3 bases and J by 6 bases, with 17 bases between. Looked up from germline, CDR1 is KGHSH and CDR2 is LQKENI. CDR3 size: 15 residues. The CDR3: CASSPVVGATNGYTF. The CDR3 nucleotides are TGTGCCAGCTCACCGGTAGTGGGGGCAACAAATGGCTACACCTTC.

The chain joins TRBV27 to TRBJ2-3; weak D call: TRBD2 (5 bases). Trimming left V 6 bases short and J 2 bases short, with 6 bases between. This CDR3 comprises 12 residues. Per germline, CDR1 MNHEY and CDR2 SMNVEV (reference sequence). The CDR3 sequence: CASRGDTDTQYF. CDR3 nucleotides: TGTGCCAGCAGGGGAGACACAGATACGCAGTATTTT.

This chain joins TRBV7-9 and TRBJ1-3; 7 bases fit TRBD1. The CDR3 covers 16 residues. Germline CDR1 reads SEHNR; CDR2 reads FQNEAQ (reference sequence). V lost 2 bases to trimming and J lost 1 base; unmatched junction nucleotides: 5. Here the CDR3 reads CASSLRTGLSGNTIYF. CDR3 coding DNA: TGTGCCAGCAGCTTAAGGACAGGCTTATCTGGAAACACCATATATTTT.

Only a few counts were recorded for this clone. V gene TRBV7-2 combines with J gene TRBJ1-5, with a weak D call TRBD1 (6 bases). CDR3 size: 13 residues. The germline gives CDR1 SGHTA, CDR2 FQGNSA. V lost 5 bases and J 4 bases, leaving 9 bases between the germline ends. CDR3 sequence reads: CASSLRGNQPQHF. The CDR3 DNA follows: TGTGCCAGCAGCCTCAGGGGTAATCAGCCCCAGCATTTT.

This clone was recorded once. The V and J genes are TRBV2 and TRBJ2-3; 7 bases align to TRBD2. Germline CDR1 is SNHLY and CDR2 is FYNNEI. The CDR3 consists of 13 residues. J lost 7 bases, V lost 7 bases, and 8 bases had no gene match. As DNA, the CDR3 is TGTGCCAGCAACCGGGGGGATGTGAATACGCAGTATTTT. Translating it yields CASNRGDVNTQYF.

The J gene is TRBJ2-3, the V gene TRBV7-2, with TRBD2 matching over 7 bases. The J segment lost 2 bases and the V segment lost 5 bases, leaving 4 bases of the junction unmatched. This CDR3 comprises 14 residues. Per the germline V gene, CDR1 is SGHTA and CDR2 is FQGNSA. Written as DNA, the CDR3 is TGTGCCAGCAGCCCGGGGACTACCACAGATACGCAGTATTTT. As protein: CASSPGTTTDTQYF.